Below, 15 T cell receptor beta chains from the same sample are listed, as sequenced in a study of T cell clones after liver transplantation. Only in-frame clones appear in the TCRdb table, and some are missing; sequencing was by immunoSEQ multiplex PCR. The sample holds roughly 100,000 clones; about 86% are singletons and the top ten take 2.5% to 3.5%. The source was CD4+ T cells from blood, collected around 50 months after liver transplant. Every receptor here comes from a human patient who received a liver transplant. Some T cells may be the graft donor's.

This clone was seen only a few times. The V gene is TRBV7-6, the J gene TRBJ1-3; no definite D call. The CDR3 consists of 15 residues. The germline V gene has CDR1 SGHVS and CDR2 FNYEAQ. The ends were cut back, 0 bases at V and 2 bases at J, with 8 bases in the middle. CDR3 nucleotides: TGTGCCAGCAGCTTAGCAGGAGAGACTGGAAACACCATATATTTT. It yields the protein CASSLAGETGNTIYF.

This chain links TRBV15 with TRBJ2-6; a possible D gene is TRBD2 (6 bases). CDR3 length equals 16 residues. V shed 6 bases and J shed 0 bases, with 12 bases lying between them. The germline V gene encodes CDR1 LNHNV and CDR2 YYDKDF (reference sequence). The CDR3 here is CATSRDFSSGANVLTF. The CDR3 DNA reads TGTGCCACCAGTCGGGACTTCAGCTCTGGGGCCAACGTCCTGACTTTC.

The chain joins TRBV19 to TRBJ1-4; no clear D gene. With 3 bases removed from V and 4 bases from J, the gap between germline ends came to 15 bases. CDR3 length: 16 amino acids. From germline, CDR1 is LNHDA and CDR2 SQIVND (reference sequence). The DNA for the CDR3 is TGTGCCAGTAGTATCTCCGACGGGTCGATTAATGAAAAACTGTTTTTT. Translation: CASSISDGSINEKLFF. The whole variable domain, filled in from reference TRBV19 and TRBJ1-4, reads DGGITQSPKYLFRKEGQNVTLSCEQNLNHDAMYWYRQDPGQGLRLIYYSQIVNDFQKGDIAEGYSVSREKKESFPLTVTSAQKNPTAFYLCASSISDGSINEKLFFGSGTQLSVL.

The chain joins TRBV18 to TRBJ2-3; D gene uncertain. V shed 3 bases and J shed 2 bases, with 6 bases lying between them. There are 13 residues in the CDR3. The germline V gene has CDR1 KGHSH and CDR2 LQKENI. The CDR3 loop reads CASSPGSTDTQYF. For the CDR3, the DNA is TGTGCCAGCTCACCGGGGTCCACAGATACGCAGTATTTT.

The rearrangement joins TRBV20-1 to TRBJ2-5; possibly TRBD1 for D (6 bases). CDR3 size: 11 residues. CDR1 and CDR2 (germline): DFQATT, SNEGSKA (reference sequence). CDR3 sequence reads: CGGQNQETQYF. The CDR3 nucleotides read TGCGGCGGACAGAATCAAGAGACCCAGTACTTC.

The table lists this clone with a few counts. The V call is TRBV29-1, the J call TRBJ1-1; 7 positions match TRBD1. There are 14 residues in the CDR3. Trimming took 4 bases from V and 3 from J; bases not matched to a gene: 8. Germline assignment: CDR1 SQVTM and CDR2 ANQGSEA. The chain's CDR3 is CSVAYRGGDTEAFF. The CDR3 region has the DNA TGCAGCGTTGCCTACAGGGGAGGGGACACTGAAGCTTTCTTT.

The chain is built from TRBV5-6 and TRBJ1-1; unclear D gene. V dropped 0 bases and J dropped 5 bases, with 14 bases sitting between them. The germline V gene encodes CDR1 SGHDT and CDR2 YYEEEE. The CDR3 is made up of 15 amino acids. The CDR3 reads CASSLVEGGHTEAFF. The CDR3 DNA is TGTGCCAGCAGCTTGGTGGAGGGAGGTCATACTGAAGCTTTCTTT. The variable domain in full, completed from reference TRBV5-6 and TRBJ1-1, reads DAGVTQSPTHLIKTRGQQVTLRCSPKSGHDTVSWYQQALGQGPQFIFQYYEEEERQRGNFPDRFSGHQFPNYSSELNVNALLLGDSALYLCASSLVEGGHTEAFFGQGTRLTVV.

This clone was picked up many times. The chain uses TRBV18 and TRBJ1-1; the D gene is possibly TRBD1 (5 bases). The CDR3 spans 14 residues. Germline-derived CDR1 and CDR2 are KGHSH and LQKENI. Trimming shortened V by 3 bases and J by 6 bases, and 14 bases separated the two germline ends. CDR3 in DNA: TGTGCCAGCTCACCCGCGGGGGGTCGGTCTGAAGCTTTCTTT. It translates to CASSPAGGRSEAFF.

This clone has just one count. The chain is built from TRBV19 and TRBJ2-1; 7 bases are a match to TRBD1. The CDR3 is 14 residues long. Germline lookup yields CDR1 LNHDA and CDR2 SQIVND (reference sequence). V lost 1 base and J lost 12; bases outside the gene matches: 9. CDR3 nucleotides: TGTGCCAGTAGTATAGCAGGGGGTCCTCGCGGGCAGTTCTTC. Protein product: CASSIAGGPRGQFF. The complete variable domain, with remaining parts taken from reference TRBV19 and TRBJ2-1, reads DGGITQSPKYLFRKEGQNVTLSCEQNLNHDAMYWYRQDPGQGLRLIYYSQIVNDFQKGDIAEGYSVSREKKESFPLTVTSAQKNPTAFYLCASSIAGGPRGQFFGPGTRLTVL.

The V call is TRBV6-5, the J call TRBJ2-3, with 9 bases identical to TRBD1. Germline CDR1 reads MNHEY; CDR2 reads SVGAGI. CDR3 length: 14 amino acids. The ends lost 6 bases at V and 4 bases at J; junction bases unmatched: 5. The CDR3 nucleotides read TGTGCCAGCAGCGACAGGGGGGGTCCAGATACGCAGTATTTT. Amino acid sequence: CASSDRGGPDTQYF.

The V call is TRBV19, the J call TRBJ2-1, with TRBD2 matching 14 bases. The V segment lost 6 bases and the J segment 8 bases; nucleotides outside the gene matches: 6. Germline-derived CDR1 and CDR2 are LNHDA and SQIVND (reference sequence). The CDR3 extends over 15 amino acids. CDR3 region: CASRPRGLAGDEQFF. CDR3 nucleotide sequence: TGTGCCAGTAGGCCCCGGGGACTAGCGGGAGATGAGCAGTTCTTC. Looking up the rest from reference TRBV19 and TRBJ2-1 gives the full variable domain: DGGITQSPKYLFRKEGQNVTLSCEQNLNHDAMYWYRQDPGQGLRLIYYSQIVNDFQKGDIAEGYSVSREKKESFPLTVTSAQKNPTAFYLCASRPRGLAGDEQFFGPGTRLTVL.

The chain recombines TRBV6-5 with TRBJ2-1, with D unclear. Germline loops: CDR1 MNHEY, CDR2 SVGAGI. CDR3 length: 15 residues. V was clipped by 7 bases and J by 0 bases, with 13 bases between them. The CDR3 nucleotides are TGTGCCAGCACTTCCCGGGCCAGCTCCTACAATGAGCAGTTCTTC. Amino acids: CASTSRASSYNEQFF.

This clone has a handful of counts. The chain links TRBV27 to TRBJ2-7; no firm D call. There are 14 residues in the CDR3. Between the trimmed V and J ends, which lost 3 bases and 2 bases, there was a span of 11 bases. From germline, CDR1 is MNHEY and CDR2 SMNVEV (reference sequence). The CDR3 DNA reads TGTGCCAGCAGTTTTGTAGCCGGTGCCTACGAGCAGTACTTC. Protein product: CASSFVAGAYEQYF.

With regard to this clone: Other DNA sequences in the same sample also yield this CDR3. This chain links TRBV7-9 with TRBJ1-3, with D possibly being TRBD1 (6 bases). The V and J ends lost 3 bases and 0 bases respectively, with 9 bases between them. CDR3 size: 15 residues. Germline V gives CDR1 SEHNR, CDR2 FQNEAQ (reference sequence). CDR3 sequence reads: CASSLGQSSGNTIYF. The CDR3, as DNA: TGTGCCAGCAGCTTGGGACAAAGCTCTGGAAACACCATATATTTT.

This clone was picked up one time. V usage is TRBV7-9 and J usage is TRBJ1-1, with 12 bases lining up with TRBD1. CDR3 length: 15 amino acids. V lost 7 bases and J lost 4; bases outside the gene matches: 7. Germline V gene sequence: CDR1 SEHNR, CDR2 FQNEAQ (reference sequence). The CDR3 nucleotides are TGTGCCAGCACCGGGACAGGGGGCATCGGCACTGAAGCTTTCTTT. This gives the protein CASTGTGGIGTEAFF. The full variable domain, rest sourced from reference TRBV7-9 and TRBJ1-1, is DTGVSQNPRHKITKRGQNVTFRCDPISEHNRLYWYRQTLGQGPEFLTYFQNEAQLEKSRLLSDRFSAERPKGSFSTLEIQRTEQGDSAMYLCASTGTGGIGTEAFFGQGTRLTVV.